The 17 T cell receptor beta chains presented below share a single source sample, sequenced in a study of blood T cell repertoires in COVID-19. The protocol was immunoSEQ multiplex PCR, while the TCRdb copy is restricted to in-frame clones and leaves out a portion. The sample has roughly 66,000 clones; roughly 82% are singletons. Sequenced input: peripheral blood. Receptors were obtained from a man in his 60s with acute or convalescent COVID-19.

This clone has a single count. The V gene is TRBV19, the J gene TRBJ1-4, with D unclear. Germline V gene data show CDR1 as LNHDA and CDR2 as SQIVND (reference sequence). Between the trimmed V and J ends, which lost 3 bases and 0 bases, there was a span of 8 bases. The CDR3 covers 15 residues. The CDR3 DNA is TGTGCCAGTAGTATGATCGGGGCAACTAATGAAAAACTGTTTTTT. This gives the protein CASSMIGATNEKLFF.

The V and J genes are TRBV6-5 and TRBJ2-2; D call uncertain. Trimming left V 5 bases short and J 7 bases short, with 8 bases between. CDR3 length: 12 amino acids. The germline gives CDR1 MNHEY, CDR2 SVGAGI. CDR3 sequence: CASSIRDGELFF. The CDR3 DNA reads as TGTGCCAGCAGTATCCGCGACGGGGAGCTGTTTTTT.

The chain carries TRBV7-2 and TRBJ1-2; no definite D call. Germline assignment: CDR1 SGHTA and CDR2 FQGNSA. Trimming shortened V by 1 base and J by 6 bases, and 9 bases separated the two germline ends. This CDR3 spans 13 amino acids. The CDR3 loop reads CASSLVPGNGYTF. The CDR3 DNA is TGTGCCAGCAGCTTAGTCCCGGGGAATGGCTACACCTTC. Looking up the rest from reference TRBV7-2 and TRBJ1-2 gives the full variable domain: GAGVSQSPSNKVTEKGKDVELRCDPISGHTALYWYRQSLGQGLEFLIYFQGNSAPDKSGLPSDRFSAERTGGSVSTLTIQRTQQEDSAVYLCASSLVPGNGYTFGSGTRLTVV.

This clone was seen just once. The chain couples TRBV5-4 to TRBJ2-7, with 8 positions matching TRBD1. The length of the CDR3 is 16 residues. The germline gives CDR1 SGHNT, CDR2 YYREEE (reference sequence). Unmatched junction bases numbered 11, after V lost 4 bases and J lost 2 bases. The CDR3 sequence: CASSGSTGGLPYEQYF. CDR3 nucleotide sequence: TGTGCCAGCAGCGGGAGTACAGGGGGACTGCCCTACGAGCAGTACTTC. Filled out from reference TRBV5-4 and TRBJ2-7, the complete variable domain reads ETGVTQSPTHLIKTRGQQVTLRCSSQSGHNTVSWYQQALGQGPQFIFQYYREEENGRGNFPPRFSGLQFPNYSSELNVNALELDDSALYLCASSGSTGGLPYEQYFGPGTRLTVT.

J is TRBJ2-3 and V is TRBV4-2; 13 nucleotides align to TRBD2. The trim removed 4 bases at V and 7 bases at J, leaving 8 bases unmatched. This CDR3 contains 16 residues. Germline V lookup: CDR1 LGHNA, CDR2 YNFKEQ. As DNA, the CDR3 is TGTGCCAGCAGCCCTATGGGACTAGCGGGGATAAATACGCAGTATTTT. This codes for CASSPMGLAGINTQYF.

This clone was recorded only once. The chain recombines TRBV2 with TRBJ2-3; 7 bases line up with TRBD1. J was trimmed by 2 bases and V by 9 bases; bases with no gene match: 8. The CDR3 extends over 14 amino acids. Germline V gene data show CDR1 as SNHLY and CDR2 as FYNNEI. The CDR3 reads CARHRDRDTDTQYF. The CDR3 DNA reads TGTGCCAGGCACCGGGACAGAGACACAGATACGCAGTATTTT.

The rearrangement joins TRBV3-1 (or the pseudogene TRBV3-2) to TRBJ2-1; 8 nucleotides agree with TRBD2. The CDR3 is 18 amino acids. Germline values: CDR1 LGHDT, CDR2 YNNKEL (reference sequence). V lost 5 bases to trimming and J lost 0 bases; unmatched junction nucleotides: 12. CDR3 loop: CASSAGPPRGVSYNEQFF. The CDR3 DNA reads as TGTGCCAGCAGCGCTGGGCCCCCGCGGGGGGTCTCCTACAATGAGCAGTTCTTC.

This chain joins TRBV2 and TRBJ1-6; D not resolved. CDR3 length: 13 residues. Germline V gene sequence: CDR1 SNHLY, CDR2 FYNNEI. V was cut by 8 bases and J by 4 bases, with 9 bases left in between. CDR3: CASLTEYNSPLHF. The CDR3, as DNA: TGTGCCAGCCTTACCGAGTATAATTCACCCCTCCACTTT.

The chain links TRBV6-4 to TRBJ1-6; TRBD1 is a possible D gene (6 bases). This CDR3 has 16 residues. Germline CDR1 and CDR2: MRHNA and SNTAGT. Trimming removed 0 bases at V and 9 bases at J, with 15 bases between. Written as DNA, the CDR3 is TGTGCCAGCAGTGACTCGAAACTGGGACACGTTTCACCCCTCCACTTT. It is translated as CASSDSKLGHVSPLHF.

This chain connects TRBV30 to TRBJ1-1, with 7 bases that match TRBD1. The CDR3 totals 13 residues. The V and J ends lost 7 bases and 3 bases, in that order; junction bases with no gene match: 8. CDR1 is GTSNPN, CDR2 SVGIG, per germline (reference sequence). The CDR3, as DNA: TGTGCCTACGACGAGGGGGCGCACACTGAAGCTTTCTTT. It yields the protein CAYDEGAHTEAFF.

The chain carries TRBV28 and TRBJ1-6, with D perhaps matching TRBD1 (5 bases). Germline CDR1 is MDHEN and CDR2 is SYDVKM. The CDR3 extends over 16 amino acids. Trimming took 1 base from V and 5 from J, leaving 12 bases between them. This CDR3 reads CASSLFPGSDNSPLHF. CDR3 DNA: TGTGCCAGCAGTTTATTCCCAGGGTCGGATAATTCACCCCTCCACTTT.

The chain joins TRBV2 to TRBJ2-5; 7 nucleotides match TRBD1. The CDR3 is made up of 11 amino acids. Germline loops: CDR1 SNHLY, CDR2 FYNNEI. After removal of 7 bases from V and 5 bases from J, the junction contained 1 base not matched to a gene. The CDR3 here is CASTGGETQYF. In nucleotides, the CDR3 is TGTGCCAGCACAGGGGGTGAGACCCAGTACTTC.

The chain joins TRBV20-1 to TRBJ2-7, with a tentative D call TRBD2 (6 bases). The germline V and J ends were trimmed by 3 bases and 2 bases, with 11 bases remaining between them. The CDR3 is made up of 13 amino acids. CDR1 and CDR2 (germline): DFQATT, SNEGSKA (reference sequence). CDR3 amino acids: CSASQLATYEQYF. CDR3 nucleotides: TGCAGTGCTAGTCAACTAGCTACCTACGAGCAGTACTTC.

The chain has TRBV12-5 and TRBJ1-2; D is ambiguous. The CDR3 contains 12 residues. Germline V gene lookup returns CDR1 LGHNT and CDR2 FRNRAP. V was trimmed by 5 bases and J by 11 bases, leaving 15 bases between them. CDR3 loop: CASGGTVGGYTF. The CDR3 DNA reads as TGTGCTAGTGGTGGAACGGTGGGAGGGTACACCTTC.

The sample holds a few counts of this clone. The V and J genes are TRBV15 and TRBJ1-4; D not resolved. V was trimmed by 1 base and J by 8 bases, leaving 5 bases between them. CDR1 is LNHNV and CDR2 is YYDKDF in the germline V gene (reference sequence). The CDR3 loop spans 12 amino acids. The CDR3 is CATSRVREKLFF. The CDR3 nucleotides read TGTGCCACCAGCAGAGTTCGGGAAAAACTGTTTTTT.

The chain uses TRBV2 and TRBJ1-5, with a tentative D call TRBD1 (5 bases). V lost 8 bases and J 0 bases, leaving 14 bases between the germline ends. Germline values: CDR1 SNHLY, CDR2 FYNNEI. CDR3 length: 15 amino acids. CDR3 nucleotides: TGTGCCAGCGGTGGAGAACAGGCTAGCAATCAGCCCCAGCATTTT. As protein: CASGGEQASNQPQHF.

This sequence joins TRBV5-4 and TRBJ1-1; D call uncertain. CDR3 length: 16 amino acids. From germline, CDR1 is SGHNT and CDR2 YYREEE (reference sequence). Trimming removed 4 bases at V and 0 bases at J, with 16 bases between. Here the CDR3 DNA reads TGTGCCAGCAGCCCCGCACGGGGAACCATGAACACTGAAGCTTTCTTT. It codes for CASSPARGTMNTEAFF.